This entry lists 9 T cell receptor beta chains sequenced from one sample in a study of ipilimumab plus nivolumab after autologous stem cell transplantation (dated by TCRdb to the early 2020s). The library was generated by the immunoSEQ multiplex PCR assay. TCRdb provides this immuneACCESS table in a form limited to in-frame rearrangements. Some clones are lacking; in checked studies, under half of them reflect an unresolved V gene, and why the rest are absent is not known. The sample table holds about 16,000 clones, of which approximately 80% were seen once. More than 15% of the sample rests with the top ten. The sample was PBMCs, taken in a trial of ipilimumab plus nivolumab as post-transplant consolidation. These receptors all come from a male donor with diffuse large B-cell lymphoma.

The V call is TRBV9, the J call TRBJ2-2; the match to TRBD1 covers 7 bases. This CDR3 contains 16 residues. Germline V gene lookup returns CDR1 SGDLS and CDR2 YYNGEE. Trimming at V came to 7 bases and at J to 7 bases, leaving 16 bases not matched to a gene. CDR3 protein: CASAARGWNGGGELFF. The CDR3 DNA follows: TGTGCCAGCGCGGCCAGGGGGTGGAACGGTGGCGGGGAGCTGTTTTTT.

This clone has a single count. CDR3 sequence reads: CASGLGRDLGYGYTF. The CDR3 nucleotides read TGTGCTAGTGGTTTGGGCCGGGATCTCGGCTATGGCTACACCTTC. The chain links TRBV12-5 to TRBJ1-2, with unresolved D. In germline, CDR1 is LGHNT, CDR2 FRNRAP. The CDR3 has 15 residues. V was shortened by 1 base and J by 4 bases, with 13 bases between the two germline ends.

V is TRBV5-6 and J is TRBJ1-6; tentative D call: TRBD1 (5 bases). V lost 1 base, J lost 14 bases, and 13 bases lay in between. Germline V gives CDR1 SGHDT, CDR2 YYEEEE. The length of the CDR3 is 13 residues. CDR3 amino acids: CASSLMTVGTLHF. In DNA, the CDR3 is TGTGCCAGCAGCTTGATGACAGTTGGCACCCTCCACTTT.

V gene TRBV29-1 combines with J gene TRBJ2-5; 10 nucleotides agree with TRBD1. The length of the CDR3 is 13 residues. Germline V gene data show CDR1 as SQVTM and CDR2 as ANQGSEA. V was clipped by 7 bases and J by 5 bases; unmatched bases: 7. The CDR3 bases are TGCAGCGCACGGACAGGGGGTTTTGAGACCCAGTACTTC. This sequence encodes CSARTGGFETQYF. Variable domain in full (rest from reference TRBV29-1 and TRBJ2-5): SAVISQKPSRDICQRGTSLTIQCQVDSQVTMMFWYRQQPGQSLTLIATANQGSEATYESGFVIDKFPISRPNLTFSTLTVSNMSPEDSSIYLCSARTGGFETQYFGPGTRLLVL.

This chain connects TRBV29-1 to TRBJ1-1, with D perhaps TRBD1 (5 bases). With 6 bases removed from V and 5 bases from J, the gap between germline ends came to 13 bases. The germline V gene encodes CDR1 SQVTM and CDR2 ANQGSEA. This CDR3 is 12 amino acids long. The CDR3 DNA follows: TGCAGCGTAGACAAGGGGCGTACTGAAGCTTTCTTT. This codes for CSVDKGRTEAFF.

Only a few counts were recorded for this clone. The V gene is TRBV6-5, the J gene TRBJ1-5; unclear D gene. The CDR3 has 15 residues. The V gene's germline CDR1 is MNHEY and CDR2 SVGAGI. The V gene lost 5 bases and the J gene lost 11 bases, with 22 bases spanning the gap. Written as DNA, the CDR3 is TGTGCCAGCAGTCCCCGCGGAAACACCGGAGCCGCCCAGCATTTT. It encodes CASSPRGNTGAAQHF.

This clone was recorded only once. The V and J genes are TRBV10-1 and TRBJ2-1; TRBD2 might be the D (5 bases). Per the germline V gene, CDR1 is WNHNN and CDR2 is SYGVQD (reference sequence). V was cut by 4 bases and J by 4 bases, with 11 bases left in between. This CDR3 spans 14 amino acids. CDR3 in DNA: TGCGCCAGCAGTGGGTCGGGGTCATACAATGAGCAGTTCTTC. It yields the protein CASSGSGSYNEQFF.

The chain carries TRBV7-8 and TRBJ1-6; D gene unclear. The CDR3 contains 14 residues. The V gene's germline CDR1 is SGHVS and CDR2 FQNEAQ. Deletions cut 2 bases from V and 8 bases from J, with 10 bases between. CDR3 DNA sequence: TGTGCCAGCAGCTTAACTCTTAAGGATTCACCCCTCCACTTT. This gives the protein CASSLTLKDSPLHF.

This rearrangement joins TRBV30 to TRBJ2-1; the D is unclear. V was shortened by 0 bases and J by 5 bases, with 11 bases between the two germline ends. This CDR3 region has 14 residues. The germline gives CDR1 GTSNPN, CDR2 SVGIG (reference sequence). The CDR3 sequence: CAWSVLLRDNEQFF. The CDR3 DNA sequence: TGTGCCTGGAGTGTATTGCTACGAGACAATGAGCAGTTCTTC.